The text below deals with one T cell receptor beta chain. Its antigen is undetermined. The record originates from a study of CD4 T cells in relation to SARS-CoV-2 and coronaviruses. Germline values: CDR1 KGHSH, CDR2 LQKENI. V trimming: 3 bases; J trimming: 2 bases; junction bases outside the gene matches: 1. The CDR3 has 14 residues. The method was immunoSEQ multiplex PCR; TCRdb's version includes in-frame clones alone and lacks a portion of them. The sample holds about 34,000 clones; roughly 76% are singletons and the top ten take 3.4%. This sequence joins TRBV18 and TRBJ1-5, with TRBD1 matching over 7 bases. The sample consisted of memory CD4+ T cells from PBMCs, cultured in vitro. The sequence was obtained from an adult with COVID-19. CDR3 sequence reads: CASSPGTGNQPQHF. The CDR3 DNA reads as TGTGCCAGCTCACCTGGGACAGGCAATCAGCCCCAGCATTTT.